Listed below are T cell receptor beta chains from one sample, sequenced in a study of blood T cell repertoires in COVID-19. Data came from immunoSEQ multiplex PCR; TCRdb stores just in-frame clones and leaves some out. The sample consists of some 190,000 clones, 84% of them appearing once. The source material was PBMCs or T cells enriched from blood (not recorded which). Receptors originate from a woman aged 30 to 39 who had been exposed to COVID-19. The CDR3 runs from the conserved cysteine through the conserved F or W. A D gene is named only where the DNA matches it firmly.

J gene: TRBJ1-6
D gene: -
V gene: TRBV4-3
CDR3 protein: CASSQGPIESLHF
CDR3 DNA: TGCGCCAGCAGCCAGGGCCCGATTGAGTCCCTCCACTTT

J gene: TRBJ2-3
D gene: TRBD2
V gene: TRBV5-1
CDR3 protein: CASSPPVAGGTTDTQYF
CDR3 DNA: TGCGCCAGCAGCCCCCCGGTAGCGGGGGGGACCACAGATACGCAGTATTTT

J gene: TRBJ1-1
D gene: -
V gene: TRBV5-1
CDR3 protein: CASSSGIGTGTEAFF
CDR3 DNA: TGCGCCAGCAGCTCCGGTATAGGTACAGGGACTGAAGCTTTCTTT

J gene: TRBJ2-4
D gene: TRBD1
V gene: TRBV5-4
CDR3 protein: CASSQGQGNLIAKNIQYF
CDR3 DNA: TGTGCCAGCAGCCAGGGACAGGGGAATTTAATTGCCAAAAACATTCAGTACTTC

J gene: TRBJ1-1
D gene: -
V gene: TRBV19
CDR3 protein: CASTSTRVVNTEAFF
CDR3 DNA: TGTGCCAGTACCTCTACCAGGGTTGTGAACACTGAAGCTTTCTTT

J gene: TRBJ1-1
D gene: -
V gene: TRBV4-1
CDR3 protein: CASSPGRRIEAFF
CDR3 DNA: TGCGCCAGCAGCCCCGGTCGGAGGATTGAAGCTTTCTTT

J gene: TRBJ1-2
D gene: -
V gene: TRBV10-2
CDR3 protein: CATYYLSGGTNYGYTF
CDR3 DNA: TGCGCCACCTACTACCTGTCGGGGGGAACTAACTATGGCTACACCTTC

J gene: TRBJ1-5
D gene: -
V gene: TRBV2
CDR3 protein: CASSEGSVEGRYSNQPQHF
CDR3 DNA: TGTGCCAGCAGTGAAGGGTCCGTAGAGGGCCGTTATAGCAATCAGCCCCAGCATTTT

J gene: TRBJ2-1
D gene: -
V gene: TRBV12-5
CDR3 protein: CASGLVRGPYNEQFF
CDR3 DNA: TGTGCTAGTGGTTTGGTGCGGGGGCCCTACAATGAGCAGTTCTTC

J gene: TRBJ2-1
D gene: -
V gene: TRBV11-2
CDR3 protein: CASSLVGPYNEQFF
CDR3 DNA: TGTGCCAGCAGCTTAGTGGGGCCCTACAATGAGCAGTTCTTC

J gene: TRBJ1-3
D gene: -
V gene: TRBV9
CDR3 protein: CASSVPRGGAGNTIYF
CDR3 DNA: TGTGCCAGCAGCGTACCTCGGGGGGGGGCTGGAAACACCATATATTTT

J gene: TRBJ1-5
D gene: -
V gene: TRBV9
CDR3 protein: CASSPGPVPNQPQHF
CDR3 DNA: TGTGCCAGCAGCCCTGGGCCGGTACCCAATCAGCCCCAGCATTTT

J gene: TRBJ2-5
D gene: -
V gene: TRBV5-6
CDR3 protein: CASSLDAGSMGTQYF
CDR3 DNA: TGTGCCAGCAGCTTGGATGCAGGCTCAATGGGGACCCAGTACTTC

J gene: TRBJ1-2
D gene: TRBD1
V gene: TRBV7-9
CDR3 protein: CASSLRGRDYGYTF
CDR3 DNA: TGTGCCAGCAGCTTAAGGGGGCGCGACTATGGCTACACCTTC

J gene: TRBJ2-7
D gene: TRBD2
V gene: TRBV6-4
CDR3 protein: CASRPTSGESYEQYF
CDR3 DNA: TGTGCCAGCAGACCAACTAGCGGGGAATCCTACGAGCAGTACTTC

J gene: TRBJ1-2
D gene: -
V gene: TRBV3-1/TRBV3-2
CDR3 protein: CASSQGLGSVSRGSYGYTF
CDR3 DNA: TGTGCCAGCAGCCAAGGATTGGGTTCCGTGAGTCGGGGGTCCTATGGCTACACCTTC

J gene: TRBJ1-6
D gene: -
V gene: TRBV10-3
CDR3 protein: CAISETRTGSSYNSPLHF
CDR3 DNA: TGTGCCATCAGTGAGACCCGGACGGGAAGCTCCTATAATTCACCCCTCCACTTT

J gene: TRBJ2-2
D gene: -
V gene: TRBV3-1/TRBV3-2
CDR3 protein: CASSAGIGELFF
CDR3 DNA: TGTGCCAGCAGTGCCGGTATCGGGGAGCTGTTTTTT